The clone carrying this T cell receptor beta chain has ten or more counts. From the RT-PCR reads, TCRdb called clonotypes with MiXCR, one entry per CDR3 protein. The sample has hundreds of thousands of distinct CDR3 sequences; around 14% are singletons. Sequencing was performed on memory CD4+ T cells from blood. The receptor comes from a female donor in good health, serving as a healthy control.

The chain's CDR3 is CASSSSRGSYSGANVLTF. The DNA of the CDR3 is TGTGCCAGCAGTTCCTCACGGGGCAGTTACTCTGGGGCCAACGTCCTGACTTTC. The chain joins TRBV6-2 or TRBV6-3 to TRBJ2-6, with D perhaps being TRBD1 or TRBD2 (5 bases each). V was pared by 4 bases and J by 0 bases, with 16 bases between. This CDR3 spans 18 amino acids. Germline V CDR1 and CDR2: MNHEY, SVGEGT.